This T cell receptor (beta chain) emerged from a study of blood T cell repertoires in COVID-19. Study background: COVID-19 samples collected from the United States, Italy and Spain covered acute and convalescent phases. PBMCs, B-cell-depleted T cells, or T cells provided the cDNA or gDNA that made up the material.

Per the original methods: From reference gene primer amplification, estimates of nucleated cell counts were derived. Sequencing was performed with immunoSEQ multiplex PCR; in TCRdb, only in-frame clones are kept and a portion is missing. Clone size and V and J calls were adopted from that table, with D and trimming inferred from the DNA. The table shows 150,000 or so clones, with approximately 80% occurring only once. The V segment lost 6 bases and the J segment 4 bases; nucleotides outside the gene matches: 9. The CDR3 runs 15 residues. Germline CDR1 and CDR2: MNHEY and SVGAGI. The chain links TRBV6-5 to TRBJ2-7, with 10 bases identical to TRBD1. Sample: peripheral blood. This TCR was recovered from a woman of 80 years or more with active or convalescent COVID-19. Written as DNA, the CDR3 is TGTGCCAGCAGGACGCCGGGACAGGGGATGTACGAGCAGTACTTC. Amino acids: CASRTPGQGMYEQYF.